These T cell receptor beta chains were read from a single sample in a study of regulatory T cells in long-lasting Graves disease. Each CDR3 protein is one row after TCRdb ran MiXCR on the multiplex PCR reads. The repertoire includes roughly 500,000 distinct CDR3 sequences, approximately 15% of them detected once, and under 20% sits in the top ten. The sample was also reused in another study, on T cells in Graves' hyperthyroidism and ophthalmopathy.

The sequencing used peripheral blood mononuclear cells (PBMCs), collected at new diagnosis, from a patient treated with antithyroid drugs. Receptor source: a woman in her forties or fifties with Graves disease. The CDR3 runs from the conserved cysteine through the conserved F or W. Fields, in order: V gene, D gene, clone size, J gene, CDR3 DNA, CDR3 protein. D genes are given only for firm matches. Not all rows give a size; the values are once, few, many and, for expanded clones, a class.

V: TRBV11-2; D: .; size: many; J: TRBJ1-6; DNA: TGTGCCAGCAGCTTACGGGAGGGGTCACCCCTCCACTTT; CDR3: CASSLREGSPLHF
V: TRBV28; D: TRBD1; size: many; J: TRBJ2-1; DNA: TGTGCCAGCAGTTTATACCGGGACAGGGGCTTTAGGGTGCAGTTCTTC; CDR3: CASSLYRDRGFRVQFF
V: TRBV20-1; D: TRBD1; size: many; J: TRBJ1-1; DNA: TGCAGTGCTAGTCAAGGACAGGGGAGGAACACTGAAGCTTTCTTT; CDR3: CSASQGQGRNTEAFF
V: TRBV30; D: .; size: many; J: TRBJ1-2; DNA: TGTGCCTGGGACAGCTATGGCTACACCTTC; CDR3: CAWDSYGYTF
V: TRBV28; D: TRBD1; size: many; J: TRBJ2-5; DNA: TGTGCCAGCAGCTTAGTGGGACAGCAAGAGACCCAGTACTTC; CDR3: CASSLVGQQETQYF
V: TRBV28; D: .; size: many; J: TRBJ2-1; DNA: TGTGCCAGCACGGGCGGGACCGACTACAATGAGCAGTTCTTC; CDR3: CASTGGTDYNEQFF
V: TRBV5-1; D: .; size: many; J: TRBJ2-2; DNA: TGCGCCAGCAGCTTGGCCGTGTCAGGGGGGTCCGGGGAGCTGTTTTTT; CDR3: CASSLAVSGGSGELFF
V: TRBV10-3; D: .; size: many; J: TRBJ2-3; DNA: TGTGCCATCAGTGAGTCGAGGGGGGCCTTTAGCACAGATACGCAGTATTTT; CDR3: CAISESRGAFSTDTQYF
V: TRBV11-1; D: TRBD1; size: many; J: TRBJ2-5; DNA: TGTGCCAGCAGCTACAGGGGCTTAGAGACCCAGTACTTC; CDR3: CASSYRGLETQYF
V: TRBV28; D: .; size: many; J: TRBJ1-2; DNA: TGTGCCAGCAGTTTATCGGGGGGTGGGCCTGGCTACACCTTC; CDR3: CASSLSGGGPGYTF
V: TRBV28; D: TRBD2; size: .; J: TRBJ2-7; DNA: TGTGCCAGCAGTTTTCGAAGAGGTCCGACTAGCGGCACCTACGAGCAGTACTTC; CDR3: CASSFRRGPTSGTYEQYF
V: TRBV28; D: TRBD2; size: many; J: TRBJ2-7; DNA: TGTGCCAGCAGCCATCTGGGCACTAGCGGGAGGGGCGAGCAGTACTTC; CDR3: CASSHLGTSGRGEQYF
V: TRBV28; D: TRBD1; size: many; J: TRBJ2-7; DNA: TGTGCCAGCAGCCGACAGGGGTTGTCCTACGAGCAGTACTTC; CDR3: CASSRQGLSYEQYF
V: TRBV10-1; D: TRBD1; size: few; J: TRBJ1-1; DNA: TGCGCCAGCAGTGAGACCAGGACAGGGGGAAAGCAAAACGGAGATATTAAGAACACTGAAGCTTTCTTT; CDR3: CASSETRTGGKQNGDIKNTEAFF
V: TRBV10-3; D: .; size: .; J: TRBJ2-7; DNA: TGTGCCACCTCAACAGGGTCGAGCTCCTACGAGCAGTACTTC; CDR3: CATSTGSSSYEQYF
V: TRBV18; D: .; size: many; J: TRBJ1-2; DNA: TGTGCCAGCTCACCATCAGAGGAAACTAACTATGGCTACACCTTC; CDR3: CASSPSEETNYGYTF
V: TRBV20-1; D: .; size: many; J: TRBJ1-5; DNA: TGCAGTGCTAGAGGACAGGCGCATCAGCCCCAGCATTTT; CDR3: CSARGQAHQPQHF
V: TRBV19; D: TRBD2; size: few; J: TRBJ2-7; DNA: TGTGCCAGTAGAACTAGCGGAAACTCCTACGAGCAGTACTTC; CDR3: CASRTSGNSYEQYF
V: TRBV7-8; D: .; size: many; J: TRBJ2-1; DNA: TGTGCCAGCAGCTTACCGGGCAGGCCCTCCTACAATGAGCAGTTCTTC; CDR3: CASSLPGRPSYNEQFF
V: TRBV24-1; D: TRBD1; size: .; J: TRBJ1-2; DNA: TGTGCCACCAGTGACTACGACAGGGTTAATGGCTACACCTTC; CDR3: CATSDYDRVNGYTF
V: TRBV24-1; D: .; size: many; J: TRBJ1-4; DNA: TGTGCCACCAGTGATGGGTCGGCAGGCCAGAATGAAAAACTGTTTTTT; CDR3: CATSDGSAGQNEKLFF
V: TRBV6-1; D: TRBD2; size: many; J: TRBJ2-7; DNA: TGTGCCAGCAGGCCCGCTAGCGGGAGGGGGTACGAGCAGTACTTC; CDR3: CASRPASGRGYEQYF
V: TRBV30; D: .; size: many; J: TRBJ2-5; DNA: TGTGCCTGGAGTGTTAGGGAGGAGACCCAGTACTTC; CDR3: CAWSVREETQYF
V: TRBV12-3/TRBV12-4; D: .; size: few; J: TRBJ2-2; DNA: TGTGCCAGCAGTCTAGTAACCGGGACCAACACCGGGGAGCTGTTTTTT; CDR3: CASSLVTGTNTGELFF
V: TRBV6-5; D: .; size: many; J: TRBJ2-1; DNA: TGTGCCAGCAGTTACCCTAACTGGGCTGGAATATCCTACAATGAGCAGTTCTTC; CDR3: CASSYPNWAGISYNEQFF
V: TRBV19; D: TRBD1; size: .; J: TRBJ1-5; DNA: TGTGCCAGTAGTGCAACAGGGGGCAGCAATCAGCCCCAGCATTTT; CDR3: CASSATGGSNQPQHF
V: TRBV6-1; D: .; size: .; J: TRBJ2-7; DNA: TGTGCCAGCAGTGTCCACGCTATGGACTACTACGAGCAGTACTTC; CDR3: CASSVHAMDYYEQYF
V: TRBV4-1; D: TRBD2; size: few; J: TRBJ2-7; DNA: TGCGCCAGCAGCCAACCCGGACTAGCGGGCGGATATCACGAGCAGTACTTC; CDR3: CASSQPGLAGGYHEQYF
V: TRBV28; D: TRBD2; size: many; J: TRBJ2-3; DNA: TGTGCCAGCAGGACCACCTCAGCGGGAGGCACCGCAGATACGCAGTATTTT; CDR3: CASRTTSAGGTADTQYF
V: TRBV5-1; D: .; size: .; J: TRBJ1-6; DNA: TGCGCCAGCAGCTCCGACGCTGGTGACTCCTATAATTCACCCCTCCACTTT; CDR3: CASSSDAGDSYNSPLHF
V: TRBV5-1; D: TRBD1; size: many; J: TRBJ2-1; DNA: TGCGCCAGCAGCTTTGGACAGGGTGGTGATGAGCAGTTCTTC; CDR3: CASSFGQGGDEQFF
V: TRBV18; D: TRBD1; size: many; J: TRBJ2-5; DNA: TGTGCCAGCTCACCACCCGGGACAGGCGGGGAGACCCAGTACTTC; CDR3: CASSPPGTGGETQYF